These 32 T cell receptor beta chains originate from one sample sequenced in a study of cytomegalovirus exposure and HLA in healthy donors. TCRdb keeps only in-frame clones here, not all; method: immunoSEQ multiplex PCR. The sample carries 170,000 or so clones, about 80% recorded once. Sequenced material: PBMCs. These receptors were taken from a woman aged 18 to 35 in good health and CMV-seropositive.

The chain carries TRBV7-9 and TRBJ2-3; 15 nucleotides line up with TRBD2. CDR3 size: 18 residues. The V gene's germline CDR1 is SEHNR and CDR2 FQNEAQ (reference sequence). V trimming: 5 bases; J trimming: 5 bases; junction bases outside the gene matches: 11. The DNA for the CDR3 is TGTGCCAGCAGCACCGGACTAGCGGGGGGGCGTGAGGTAGATACGCAGTATTTT. Amino acid sequence: CASSTGLAGGREVDTQYF.

The chain couples TRBV6-6 to TRBJ2-5; TRBD2 aligns across 8 bases. In germline, CDR1 is MNHNY, CDR2 SVGAGI (reference sequence). CDR3 size: 15 residues. V lost 5 bases, J lost 6 bases, and 11 bases stayed unmatched. CDR3 in DNA: TGTGCCAGCAGTCGCCCCGGGGCGGGGGGACAGACCCAGTACTTC. It codes for CASSRPGAGGQTQYF.

The CDR3 sequence is CASSSSRQLNTEAFF. The CDR3 region has the DNA TGTGCCAGCAGCTCCTCGAGACAGCTGAACACTGAAGCTTTCTTT. The chain couples TRBV7-9 to TRBJ1-1, with a weak D call TRBD1 (5 bases). V lost 4 bases, J lost 0 bases, and 12 bases lay in between. Germline assignment: CDR1 SEHNR and CDR2 FQNEAQ (reference sequence). There are 15 residues in the CDR3.

This rearrangement joins TRBV7-8 to TRBJ1-3; D ambiguous. Germline V gene lookup returns CDR1 SGHVS and CDR2 FQNEAQ. The CDR3 totals 13 residues. The V end was cut by 8 bases, the J end by 5 bases, with 13 bases between. The DNA of the CDR3 is TGTGCCAGCGCCCTCCGGGGTAGAAACACCATATATTTT. It yields the protein CASALRGRNTIYF.

The J gene is TRBJ2-1, the V gene TRBV5-1, with 7 bases aligning to TRBD2. CDR1 and CDR2 (germline): SGHRS, YFSETQ. This CDR3 is 14 amino acids long. The ends lost 1 base at V and 4 bases at J; junction bases unmatched: 2. The CDR3 DNA reads as TGCGCCAGCAGCTTGAGGCGGGGGTACAATGAGCAGTTCTTC. It specifies CASSLRRGYNEQFF.

The chain has TRBV5-1 and TRBJ2-2, with D possibly TRBD1 on 5 matching bases. Germline CDR1 is SGHRS and CDR2 is YFSETQ. The CDR3 covers 17 residues. V was trimmed by 4 bases and J by 6 bases, leaving 22 bases between them. The CDR3 nucleotides read TGCGCCAGCAGCCTCGGAGCAGGCCTCAAAGGGGCCGGGGAGCTGTTTTTT. Its translation is CASSLGAGLKGAGELFF. The full variable domain, rest sourced from reference TRBV5-1 and TRBJ2-2, is KAGVTQTPRYLIKTRGQQVTLSCSPISGHRSVSWYQQTPGQGLQFLFEYFSETQRNKGNFPGRFSGRQFSNSRSEMNVSTLELGDSALYLCASSLGAGLKGAGELFFGEGSRLTVL.

This clone appeared a single time. The rearrangement links TRBV14 to TRBJ2-1, with 8 bases fitting TRBD1. The germline V gene encodes CDR1 SGHDN and CDR2 FVKESK. CDR3 length: 16 residues. The trim removed 2 bases at V and 2 bases at J, leaving 5 bases unmatched. DNA for the CDR3: TGTGCCAGCAGCCAATTTCAGGGGGCAGCCTACAATGAGCAGTTCTTC. It yields the protein CASSQFQGAAYNEQFF.

The chain links TRBV6-9 to TRBJ1-2; 8 bases fit TRBD1. The V segment lost 4 bases and the J segment 6 bases; nucleotides outside the gene matches: 1. The CDR3 covers 12 residues. The germline gives CDR1 MNHGY, CDR2 SVAAGI. CDR3 residues: CASSWDRNGYTF. The CDR3 region has the DNA TGTGCCAGCAGTTGGGACAGGAATGGCTACACCTTC.

This clone was detected once. The chain links TRBV5-4 to TRBJ2-6, with D perhaps TRBD1 (6 bases). The V gene's germline CDR1 is SGHNT and CDR2 YYREEE (reference sequence). V was shortened by 4 bases and J by 0 bases, with 17 bases between the two germline ends. The CDR3 covers 18 residues. The CDR3 DNA reads TGTGCCAGCAGCGCCCGACAGGAAAAAGTCTCTGGGGCCAACGTCCTGACTTTC. It yields the protein CASSARQEKVSGANVLTF.

The V and J genes are TRBV11-3 and TRBJ1-1, with no clear D. The CDR3 is 12 residues long. V dropped 6 bases and J dropped 2 bases, with 7 bases sitting between them. Germline V CDR1 and CDR2: SGHNT, YENEEA. For the CDR3, the DNA is TGTGCCAGCAGTCGGAGTAACACTGAAGCTTTCTTT. Its translation is CASSRSNTEAFF.

The V gene is TRBV18, the J gene TRBJ1-4; 10 bases line up with TRBD1. CDR3 length: 12 residues. V was clipped by 3 bases and J by 17 bases; unmatched bases: 6. Germline-derived CDR1 and CDR2 are KGHSH and LQKENI. The CDR3 loop reads CASSPGTGEEFF. The CDR3 nucleotides read TGTGCCAGCTCACCTGGGACAGGGGAGGAATTTTTT. The full variable domain, rest sourced from reference TRBV18 and TRBJ1-4, is NAGVMQNPRHLVRRRGQEARLRCSPMKGHSHVYWYRQLPEEGLKFMVYLQKENIIDESGMPKERFSAEFPKEGPSILRIQQVVRGDSAAYFCASSPGTGEEFFGSGTQLSVL.

The CDR3 spells CASSPLAGANTQYF. The CDR3, as DNA: TGTGCCAGCAGCCCACTAGCGGGGGCGAATACGCAGTATTTT. The chain carries TRBV7-6 and TRBJ2-3; 11 bases are a match to TRBD2. Germline V CDR1 and CDR2: SGHVS, FNYEAQ. The CDR3 is 14 residues long. The V and J ends lost 5 bases and 7 bases, in that order; junction bases with no gene match: 5. The variable domain in full, with the rest retrieved from reference TRBV7-6 and TRBJ2-3, is GAGVSQSPRYKVTKRGQDVALRCDPISGHVSLYWYRQALGQGPEFLTYFNYEAQQDKSGLPNDRFSAERPEGSISTLTIQRTEQRDSAMYRCASSPLAGANTQYFGPGTRLTVL.

The V call is TRBV9, the J call TRBJ2-1, with a tentative D call TRBD2 (6 bases). V lost 0 bases to trimming and J lost 5 bases, with 6 bases between them. Germline V gene lookup returns CDR1 SGDLS and CDR2 YYNGEE. The CDR3 sequence is 13 residues long. CDR3 DNA sequence: TGTGCCAGCAGCGTAGCGGGAGACAATGAGCAGTTCTTC. Translated: CASSVAGDNEQFF.

The V call is TRBV2, the J call TRBJ1-1, with D possibly matching TRBD1 (5 bases). The CDR3 contains 13 residues. The V gene's germline CDR1 is SNHLY and CDR2 FYNNEI. The V gene lost 6 bases and the J gene lost 11 bases, with 19 bases spanning the gap. CDR3: CASRLGEELDAFF. CDR3 nucleotides: TGTGCCAGCAGATTGGGGGAGGAATTGGATGCTTTCTTT. Full variable domain (missing parts from reference TRBV2 and TRBJ1-1): EPEVTQTPSHQVTQMGQEVILRCVPISNHLYFYWYRQILGQKVEFLVSFYNNEISEKSEIFDDQFSVERPDGSNFTLKIRSTKLEDSAMYFCASRLGEELDAFFGQGTRLTVV.

J is TRBJ2-5 and V is TRBV5-1, with a weak D call TRBD2 (6 bases). The CDR3 runs to 15 residues. Trimming pared 0 bases from V and 2 bases from J, leaving 11 bases between. Per germline, CDR1 SGHRS and CDR2 YFSETQ. The CDR3 region is CASSLDAGFQETQYF. The CDR3 coding sequence is TGCGCCAGCAGCTTGGATGCGGGGTTTCAAGAGACCCAGTACTTC.

J is TRBJ1-6 and V is TRBV5-6; 11 nucleotides align to TRBD1. CDR1 is SGHDT and CDR2 is YYEEEE in the germline V gene. The CDR3 runs 15 residues. The trim removed 3 bases at V and 9 bases at J, leaving 5 bases unmatched. CDR3 in DNA: TGTGCCAGCAGCTCCGGGACAGGGGGTGGTTCACCCCTCCACTTT. Protein sequence: CASSSGTGGGSPLHF.

The rearrangement uses TRBV7-2 and TRBJ1-3; the match to TRBD1 covers 8 bases. V shed 5 bases and J 4 bases; nucleotides not matched to a gene: 10. The V gene's germline CDR1 is SGHTA and CDR2 FQGNSA. The CDR3 loop spans 16 amino acids. CDR3 in amino acids: CASSAFQGAGGNTIYF. The CDR3 coding sequence is TGTGCCAGCAGCGCCTTTCAGGGGGCGGGAGGAAACACCATATATTTT.

This clone was seen a few times. The chain combines TRBV4-1 with TRBJ1-2, with D possibly being TRBD1 (5 bases). The V end lost 3 bases, the J end lost 5 bases, and 16 bases lay between the germline ends. This CDR3 is built from 15 residues. The germline V gene encodes CDR1 MGHRA and CDR2 YSYEKL. CDR3 region: CASSHHWRGPYGYTF. The CDR3, as DNA: TGCGCCAGCAGCCACCACTGGAGGGGACCTTATGGCTACACCTTC.

V gene TRBV5-5 combines with J gene TRBJ2-3; D remains unclear. V was clipped by 1 base and J by 3 bases, with 3 bases between them. The CDR3 runs to 12 residues. Germline V gene lookup returns CDR1 SGHKS and CDR2 YYEKEE (reference sequence). The DNA for the CDR3 is TGTGCCAGCAGCTTGCAGACAGATACGCAGTATTTT. Residues: CASSLQTDTQYF.

The count of this clone is one. The rearrangement uses TRBV4-1 and TRBJ1-5; 7 bases agree with TRBD1. CDR3 size: 14 residues. CDR1 is MGHRA, CDR2 YSYEKL, per germline. V was clipped by 2 bases and J by 5 bases; unmatched bases: 3. For the CDR3, the DNA is TGCGCCAGCAGCCAATATACAGGGGATCAGCCCCAGCATTTT. Protein product: CASSQYTGDQPQHF.

The chain uses TRBV15 and TRBJ2-7; 9 nucleotides align to TRBD1. This CDR3 has 16 amino acids. Germline V gene data show CDR1 as LNHNV and CDR2 as YYDKDF (reference sequence). J gave up 3 bases and V 1 base, and 7 bases lay outside the gene matches. The CDR3 DNA follows: TGTGCCACCAGCAGAGGCTCCAGGGACAGGGACTACGAGCAGTACTTC. This translates into CATSRGSRDRDYEQYF.

The chain joins TRBV27 to TRBJ2-5; D unclear. The V gene lost 5 bases and the J gene lost 2 bases, with 18 bases spanning the gap. The germline V gene encodes CDR1 MNHEY and CDR2 SMNVEV (reference sequence). The CDR3 covers 16 residues. The CDR3 loop reads CASSTSVSYLQETQYF. DNA of the CDR3: TGTGCCAGCAGTACCTCGGTTAGCTACCTACAAGAGACCCAGTACTTC.

The chain has TRBV6-1 and TRBJ1-2, with TRBD1 matching 7 bases. The CDR3 extends over 16 amino acids. Germline CDR1 is MNHNS and CDR2 is SASEGT. J gave up 4 bases and V 2 bases, and 10 bases lay outside the gene matches. As DNA, the CDR3 is TGTGCCAGCAGTGAACAACCTCAGCAGGGGGGCTATGGCTACACCTTC. Encoded protein: CASSEQPQQGGYGYTF.

The V and J genes are TRBV7-3 and TRBJ1-4, with D tentatively TRBD1 (5 bases). Trimming left V 3 bases short and J 5 bases short, with 7 bases between. From germline, CDR1 is SGHTA and CDR2 FQGTGA. The CDR3 contains 13 residues. The CDR3 nucleotides read TGTGCCAGCAGCTTGGGGCTAAATGAAAAACTGTTTTTT. Its translation is CASSLGLNEKLFF.

This chain uses TRBV19 with TRBJ2-3, with 10 bases matching TRBD2. CDR3 length equals 15 residues. V dropped 1 base and J dropped 3; count of bases not matched to a gene: 1. CDR1 and CDR2 from the germline V gene are LNHDA and SQIVND (reference sequence). The CDR3 spells CASSIGAGGTDTQYF. The CDR3 bases are TGTGCCAGTAGTATAGGAGCGGGGGGGACAGATACGCAGTATTTT.

CDR3 sequence: CASSPGLAGGPISYNEQFF. As DNA, the CDR3 is TGCGCCAGCAGCCCCGGACTAGCGGGGGGGCCGATCTCCTACAATGAGCAGTTCTTC. The chain links TRBV5-1 to TRBJ2-1, with 15 positions matching TRBD2. V was clipped by 4 bases and J by 0 bases; unmatched bases: 8. CDR1 and CDR2 from the germline V gene are SGHRS and YFSETQ. CDR3 size: 19 residues. The full variable domain, its missing parts supplied by reference TRBV5-1 and TRBJ2-1, is KAGVTQTPRYLIKTRGQQVTLSCSPISGHRSVSWYQQTPGQGLQFLFEYFSETQRNKGNFPGRFSGRQFSNSRSEMNVSTLELGDSALYLCASSPGLAGGPISYNEQFFGPGTRLTVL.

The chain employs TRBV29-1 and TRBJ1-2, with 7 bases that match TRBD1. Losses at the gene ends were 5 bases for V and 2 bases for J; bases not matched to a gene: 5. This CDR3 contains 13 residues. The V gene's germline CDR1 is SQVTM and CDR2 ANQGSEA. The CDR3 sequence is CSVIETGNYGYTF. The DNA of the CDR3 is TGCAGCGTTATCGAGACAGGGAACTATGGCTACACCTTC.

This chain uses TRBV19 with TRBJ1-2; D gene uncertain. CDR1 is LNHDA and CDR2 is SQIVND in the germline V gene (reference sequence). Trimming left V 9 bases short and J 5 bases short, with 28 bases between. This CDR3 is 17 amino acids long. The DNA of the CDR3 is TGTGCCAGCCGCAGGACTGCTGATCGGAGTGGGGAATATGGCTACACCTTC. Residues: CASRRTADRSGEYGYTF.

The CDR3, as DNA: TGTGCCAGCAGCGCCCGGACTTTTTACAACTATGGCTACACCTTC. Residues: CASSARTFYNYGYTF. The chain is built from TRBV7-2 and TRBJ1-2; D ambiguous. Germline V gene data show CDR1 as SGHTA and CDR2 as FQGNSA. The CDR3 is 15 residues long. With 5 bases removed from V and 2 bases from J, the gap between germline ends came to 15 bases.

The V and J genes are TRBV19 and TRBJ1-5, with no clear D. The CDR3 runs 13 residues. The V end lost 1 base, the J end lost 5 bases, and 6 bases lay between the germline ends. Germline V gives CDR1 LNHDA, CDR2 SQIVND (reference sequence). CDR3 nucleotide sequence: TGTGCCAGTAGTATAGTACGCGATCAGCCCCAGCATTTT. Translation gives CASSIVRDQPQHF. Full variable domain (remainder filled in from reference TRBV19 and TRBJ1-5): DGGITQSPKYLFRKEGQNVTLSCEQNLNHDAMYWYRQDPGQGLRLIYYSQIVNDFQKGDIAEGYSVSREKKESFPLTVTSAQKNPTAFYLCASSIVRDQPQHFGDGTRLSIL.

The rearrangement uses TRBV7-9 and TRBJ1-3; D unresolved. The CDR3 is 17 residues long. The germline gives CDR1 SEHNR, CDR2 FQNEAQ (reference sequence). Trimming took off 6 bases at V and 2 bases at J, with 20 bases between the two ends. Here the CDR3 reads CASSSIFRGLTGNTIYF. The CDR3, as DNA: TGTGCCAGCAGTTCCATATTCCGCGGCTTAACTGGAAACACCATATATTTT. Looking up the rest from reference TRBV7-9 and TRBJ1-3 gives the full variable domain: DTGVSQNPRHKITKRGQNVTFRCDPISEHNRLYWYRQTLGQGPEFLTYFQNEAQLEKSRLLSDRFSAERPKGSFSTLEIQRTEQGDSAMYLCASSSIFRGLTGNTIYFGEGSWLTVV.

The rearrangement joins TRBV5-1 to TRBJ1-4; D unresolved. The ends were cut back, 6 bases at V and 2 bases at J, with 11 bases in the middle. The CDR3 has 14 amino acids. The germline V gene encodes CDR1 SGHRS and CDR2 YFSETQ. CDR3 in amino acids: CASTRGSTNEKLFF. Written as DNA, the CDR3 is TGCGCCAGCACCCGGGGTTCCACTAATGAAAAACTGTTTTTT.